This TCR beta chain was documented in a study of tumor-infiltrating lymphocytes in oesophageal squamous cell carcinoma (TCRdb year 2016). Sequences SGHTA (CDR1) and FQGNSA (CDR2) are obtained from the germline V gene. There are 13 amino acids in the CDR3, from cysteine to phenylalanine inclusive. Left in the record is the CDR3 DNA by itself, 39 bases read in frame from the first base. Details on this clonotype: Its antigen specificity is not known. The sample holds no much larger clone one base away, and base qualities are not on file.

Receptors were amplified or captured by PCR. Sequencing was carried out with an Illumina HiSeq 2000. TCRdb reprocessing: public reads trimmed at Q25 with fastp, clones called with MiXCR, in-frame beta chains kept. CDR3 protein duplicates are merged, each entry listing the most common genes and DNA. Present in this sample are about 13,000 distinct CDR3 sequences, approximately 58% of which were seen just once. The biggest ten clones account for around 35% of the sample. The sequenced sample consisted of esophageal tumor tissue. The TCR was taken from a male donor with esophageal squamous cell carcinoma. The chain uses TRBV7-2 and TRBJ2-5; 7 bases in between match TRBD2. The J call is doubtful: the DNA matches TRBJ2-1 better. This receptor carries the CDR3 CASSTGLDYEQFF. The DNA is TGTGCCAGCAGCACCGGACTAGACTATGAGCAGTTCTTC.